One and the same sample provided the 32 T cell receptor beta chains below, sequenced in a study of cytomegalovirus exposure and HLA in healthy donors. Researchers ran the PCR with 60 Vbeta and 13 Jbeta primers. Generated by immunoSEQ multiplex PCR, the TCRdb table keeps only in-frame clones and is missing some. The sample includes 70,000 or so clones. Sequencing used PBMCs. The source is a man aged 35-49 years in good health and CMV-seronegative.

V gene TRBV2 combines with J gene TRBJ1-5, with D tentatively TRBD1 (5 bases). Trimming cost V 6 bases and J 0 bases, with 15 bases left between them. This CDR3 is 16 amino acids long. Germline loops: CDR1 SNHLY, CDR2 FYNNEI. The CDR3 nucleotides read TGTGCCAGCAGCCTCTTTCAGGGTTCTAGCAATCAGCCCCAGCATTTT. It translates to CASSLFQGSSNQPQHF.

This chain connects TRBV30 to TRBJ2-3; D remains unclear. V lost 0 bases and J lost 4, with 8 bases in between. The CDR3 consists of 13 residues. Germline CDR1 and CDR2: GTSNPN and SVGIG (reference sequence). CDR3 in amino acids: CAWSVRRADTQYF. In nucleotides, the CDR3 is TGTGCCTGGAGTGTACGCCGGGCAGATACGCAGTATTTT.

The V and J genes are TRBV7-8 and TRBJ1-2, with TRBD1 as a possible D gene (5 bases). V shed 5 bases and J shed 7 bases, with 14 bases lying between them. The CDR3 sequence is 13 residues long. The V gene's germline CDR1 is SGHVS and CDR2 FQNEAQ. For the CDR3, the DNA is TGTGCCAGCAGCCGCGACAGAGATGGTGGCTACACCTTC. Translation gives CASSRDRDGGYTF.

The V and J genes are TRBV19 and TRBJ2-5; TRBD2 matches at 8 bases. Germline V CDR1 and CDR2: LNHDA, SQIVND (reference sequence). The CDR3 spans 14 residues. The V gene end was trimmed by 3 bases and the J gene end by 6 bases; junction bases not matched to a gene: 6. For the CDR3, the DNA is TGTGCCAGTAGTATCGGGGGGGCTGCGAAGACCCAGTACTTC. Translation gives CASSIGGAAKTQYF.

As to this clone: Compared with germline, one end of the junction differs, possibly owing to a read error. This chain joins TRBV4-2 and TRBJ2-1, with 7 bases lining up with TRBD2. The CDR3 sequence is 15 residues long. CDR1 and CDR2 from the germline V gene are LGHNA and YNFKEQ. CDR3 nucleotide sequence: TGTGCCAGCAGTCAAGAGCGGGGACGCGACAATGAGCAGTTCTTC. Residues: CASSQERGRDNEQFF.

This rearrangement joins TRBV19 to TRBJ1-5; D might be TRBD1 (5 bases). V was shortened by 3 bases and J by 3 bases, with 9 bases between the two germline ends. Germline CDR1 LNHDA, CDR2 SQIVND (reference sequence). The CDR3 has 14 amino acids. The CDR3 DNA sequence: TGTGCCAGTAGTATTCGGGGGAACAATCAGCCCCAGCATTTT. Translating it yields CASSIRGNNQPQHF.

The chain links TRBV10-3 to TRBJ2-3, with 14 bases matching TRBD2. J was trimmed by 0 bases and V by 4 bases; bases with no gene match: 3. There are 17 residues in the CDR3. Germline CDR1 ENHRY, CDR2 SYGVKD. CDR3 residues: CAISGGTSGGSTDTQYF. DNA for the CDR3: TGTGCCATCAGTGGGGGGACTAGCGGGGGAAGCACAGATACGCAGTATTTT.

This chain links TRBV5-8 with TRBJ2-1; D gene ambiguous. The germline gives CDR1 SGHTS, CDR2 YDEGEE. V dropped 4 bases and J dropped 4 bases, with 3 bases sitting between them. CDR3 size: 11 residues. CDR3 amino acids: CASSRYNEQFF. The CDR3 DNA follows: TGTGCCAGCAGCCGTTACAATGAGCAGTTCTTC. The variable domain in full, with the rest retrieved from reference TRBV5-8 and TRBJ2-1, is EAGVTQSPTHLIKTRGQQATLRCSPISGHTSVYWYQQALGLGLQFLLWYDEGEERNRGNFPPRFSGRQFPNYSSELNVNALELEDSALYLCASSRYNEQFFGPGTRLTVL.

This sequence joins TRBV4-1 and TRBJ1-3; TRBD1 matches 10 bases. J was trimmed by 4 bases and V by 5 bases; bases with no gene match: 8. The CDR3 covers 16 residues. CDR1 MGHRA and CDR2 YSYEKL come from the germline V gene. This CDR3 reads CASSGRDRGFGNTIYF. The CDR3 bases are TGCGCCAGCAGCGGCCGGGACAGGGGATTCGGAAACACCATATATTTT.

CDR3 residues: CASSEGGIGSEFF. The CDR3 nucleotides read TGCGCCAGCAGTGAGGGAGGGATAGGGTCGGAGTTCTTC. The chain recombines TRBV10-1 with TRBJ2-1; D is perhaps TRBD2 (6 bases). Trimming removed 2 bases from V and 14 bases from J, with 16 bases in between. CDR1 WNHNN and CDR2 SYGVQD come from the germline V gene (reference sequence). This CDR3 contains 13 residues.

The chain is built from TRBV18 and TRBJ1-3, with a weak D call TRBD1 (6 bases). Deletions cut 5 bases from V and 3 bases from J, with 14 bases between. The CDR3 covers 15 residues. The germline gives CDR1 KGHSH, CDR2 LQKENI. CDR3 bases: TGTGCCAGCTCATCGCCACAGGGCTTTGGAAACACCATATATTTT. Translation gives CASSSPQGFGNTIYF.

The chain recombines TRBV28 with TRBJ1-4; no definite D call. The CDR3 is 11 residues long. Germline lookup yields CDR1 MDHEN and CDR2 SYDVKM. Trimming took 3 bases from V and 6 from J, leaving 2 bases between them. Here the CDR3 DNA reads TGTGCCAGCAGTTTCTATGAAAAACTGTTTTTT. Translating gives CASSFYEKLFF.

This chain links TRBV5-1 with TRBJ1-1; maybe TRBD1 (6 bases). Trimming shortened V by 2 bases and J by 0 bases, and 8 bases separated the two germline ends. The CDR3 contains 14 residues. CDR1 is SGHRS, CDR2 YFSETQ, per germline. Here the CDR3 DNA reads TGCGCCAGCAGCTTAGGGACAATGAACACTGAAGCTTTCTTT. Protein sequence: CASSLGTMNTEAFF.

The chain uses TRBV27 and TRBJ2-1; 12 nucleotides line up with TRBD2. The junction had 7 bases not matched to a gene; V was cut back by 5 bases and J by 8 bases. Germline V gives CDR1 MNHEY, CDR2 SMNVEV (reference sequence). There are 15 residues in the CDR3. The CDR3 nucleotides read TGTGCCAGCAGTCTCCTAGCGGGGGGGATGGATGAGCAGTTCTTC. It encodes CASSLLAGGMDEQFF.

The rearrangement joins TRBV6-5 to TRBJ2-7, with D perhaps matching TRBD2 (5 bases). The ends were cut back, 0 bases at V and 1 base at J, with 7 bases in the middle. Germline-derived CDR1 and CDR2 are MNHEY and SVGAGI. The CDR3 has 14 residues. The DNA of the CDR3 is TGTGCCAGCAGTTACTCCCCGGGATCCTACGAGCAGTACTTC. This encodes CASSYSPGSYEQYF.

The chain is built from TRBV5-4 and TRBJ1-4; D might be TRBD1 (5 bases). V was trimmed by 2 bases and J by 8 bases, leaving 16 bases between them. Per the germline V gene, CDR1 is SGHNT and CDR2 is YYREEE (reference sequence). This CDR3 has 15 amino acids. The CDR3 sequence is CASSFGGGSREKLFF. CDR3 bases: TGTGCCAGCAGCTTTGGGGGAGGCTCAAGAGAAAAACTGTTTTTT.

J is TRBJ1-2 and V is TRBV5-5; tentatively, D is TRBD1 (5 bases). The length of the CDR3 is 13 residues. The V gene lost 4 bases and the J gene lost 2 bases, with 9 bases spanning the gap. Germline CDR1 SGHKS, CDR2 YYEKEE (reference sequence). CDR3 in amino acids: CASSHPGNYGYTF. The DNA for the CDR3 is TGTGCCAGCAGCCATCCAGGGAACTATGGCTACACCTTC.

The chain carries TRBV7-8 and TRBJ2-1; D might be TRBD1 (5 bases). CDR1 is SGHVS, CDR2 FQNEAQ, per germline. There are 17 residues in the CDR3. With 1 base removed from V and 5 bases from J, the gap between germline ends came to 18 bases. CDR3 sequence reads: CASSLVGPDRLNNEQFF. The DNA of the CDR3 is TGTGCCAGCAGCTTAGTGGGGCCGGACCGCCTAAACAATGAGCAGTTCTTC.

The chain uses TRBV7-6 and TRBJ2-2, with 9 bases identical to TRBD1. J was trimmed by 4 bases and V by 5 bases; bases with no gene match: 8. This CDR3 region has 16 residues. The germline CDR1 and CDR2 sequences are SGHVS and FNYEAQ. This CDR3 is CASSPGPGQGTGELFF. In DNA, the CDR3 is TGTGCCAGCAGCCCCGGGCCGGGACAGGGCACCGGGGAGCTGTTTTTT.

In nucleotides, the CDR3 is TGTGCCAGCAGCGCAGGTATCAATCAGCCCCAGCATTTT. Protein sequence: CASSAGINQPQHF. The chain has TRBV6-5 and TRBJ1-5; D gene uncertain. V gave up 6 bases and J gave up 3 bases, with 9 bases separating them. Germline CDR1 reads MNHEY; CDR2 reads SVGAGI. The CDR3 is made up of 13 amino acids.

V and J are TRBV19 and TRBJ1-6, with no clear D. The CDR3 runs to 16 residues. CDR1 and CDR2 from the germline V gene are LNHDA and SQIVND (reference sequence). V shed 1 base and J shed 4 bases, with 11 bases lying between them. CDR3 sequence: CASSIVRGFYNSPLHF. DNA of the CDR3: TGTGCCAGTAGTATAGTCCGGGGATTTTATAATTCACCCCTCCACTTT.

Regarding this clone: The same CDR3 arises from other DNA sequences in this sample as well. The V gene is TRBV5-4, the J gene TRBJ2-5, with D unresolved. This CDR3 region has 11 residues. Per the germline V gene, CDR1 is SGHNT and CDR2 is YYREEE (reference sequence). The V gene lost 3 bases and the J gene lost 5 bases, with 5 bases spanning the gap. CDR3 nucleotides: TGTGCCAGCAGCTCCCAGGAGACCCAGTACTTC. This sequence encodes CASSSQETQYF.

This sequence joins TRBV30 and TRBJ2-7; D may be TRBD1 (5 bases). Germline lookup yields CDR1 GTSNPN and CDR2 SVGIG (reference sequence). Trimming shortened V by 2 bases and J by 5 bases, and 10 bases separated the two germline ends. This CDR3 comprises 12 residues. Written as DNA, the CDR3 is TGTGCCTGGAGTCAAGGGGTCCACGAGCAGTACTTC. Translating it yields CAWSQGVHEQYF.

The CDR3 DNA is TGTGCCAGCAGCTTAGTTAGAGAGACCCAGTACTTC. This sequence encodes CASSLVRETQYF. This chain joins TRBV7-9 and TRBJ2-5, with unresolved D. Germline V lookup: CDR1 SEHNR, CDR2 FQNEAQ (reference sequence). Trimming took off 1 base at V and 4 bases at J, with 4 bases between the two ends. The CDR3 consists of 12 residues.

A word on this clone: Distinct nucleotide sequences in the sample also encode this CDR3. The chain couples TRBV30 to TRBJ2-2; D is possibly TRBD1 (5 bases). The CDR3 length is 12 residues. V lost 6 bases, J lost 7 bases, and 12 bases lay in between. Germline CDR1 is GTSNPN and CDR2 is SVGIG (reference sequence). DNA for the CDR3: TGTGCCTGCTCCCCTAGGGGCGGGGAGCTGTTTTTT. Its protein is CACSPRGGELFF.

The chain combines TRBV2 with TRBJ1-2, with D possibly matching TRBD1 (6 bases). Germline lookup yields CDR1 SNHLY and CDR2 FYNNEI. V lost 2 bases to trimming and J lost 7 bases, with 14 bases between them. The CDR3 runs to 14 residues. The CDR3 loop is CASSERQAVGGYTF. The CDR3 region has the DNA TGTGCCAGCAGTGAAAGACAGGCGGTGGGTGGCTACACCTTC.

The chain carries TRBV12-5 and TRBJ2-1; 12 nucleotides match TRBD2. V was pared by 1 base and J by 5 bases, with 0 bases of the junction left unmatched. The CDR3 consists of 15 residues. The germline CDR1 and CDR2 sequences are LGHNT and FRNRAP. The CDR3 spells CASGLGLAGDNEQFF. In DNA form, the CDR3 reads TGTGCTAGTGGTTTGGGACTAGCGGGGGACAATGAGCAGTTCTTC.

The V and J genes are TRBV30 and TRBJ2-7; TRBD2 matches 14 bases. V was clipped by 5 bases and J by 4 bases; unmatched bases: 7. The germline V gene has CDR1 GTSNPN and CDR2 SVGIG (reference sequence). This CDR3 is 15 amino acids long. The CDR3 sequence is CAWGRGLAGVYEQYF. The CDR3 bases are TGTGCCTGGGGCAGGGGACTAGCGGGGGTTTACGAGCAGTACTTC.

The rearrangement joins TRBV2 to TRBJ1-2, with a possible D match to TRBD1 (6 bases). Germline V gene lookup returns CDR1 SNHLY and CDR2 FYNNEI. Trimming removed 7 bases at V and 4 bases at J, with 16 bases between. This CDR3 comprises 14 residues. The CDR3 loop reads CASISRQDLYGYTF. The CDR3 nucleotides are TGTGCCAGCATTTCACGACAGGACCTCTATGGCTACACCTTC.

With regard to this clone: Other DNA sequences from this sample encode an identical CDR3 as well. This chain uses TRBV27 with TRBJ1-5, with 7 bases that match TRBD1. The V gene end was trimmed by 3 bases and the J gene end by 6 bases; junction bases not matched to a gene: 2. Germline V gene lookup returns CDR1 MNHEY and CDR2 SMNVEV (reference sequence). The CDR3 extends over 13 amino acids. The CDR3 region is CASSFDRVQPQHF. CDR3 bases: TGTGCCAGCAGTTTCGACAGGGTTCAGCCCCAGCATTTT.

The rearrangement uses TRBV7-6 and TRBJ2-2; possibly TRBD1 for D (7 bases). V lost 5 bases to trimming and J lost 4 bases, with 17 bases between them. The CDR3 runs to 16 residues. Germline loops: CDR1 SGHVS, CDR2 FNYEAQ. CDR3 coding DNA: TGTGCCAGCAGCCAACAACAGGGGAGGAGCACCGGGGAGCTGTTTTTT. Encoded protein: CASSQQQGRSTGELFF.

This sequence joins TRBV4-1 and TRBJ1-4; weak D call: TRBD1 (5 bases). Germline assignment: CDR1 MGHRA and CDR2 YSYEKL. The CDR3 is 15 residues long. Trimming removed 3 bases from V and 8 bases from J, with 16 bases in between. The CDR3 protein is CASSQEGVLGEKLFF. CDR3 nucleotide sequence: TGCGCCAGCAGCCAGGAAGGGGTGTTAGGGGAAAAACTGTTTTTT.